This section outlines one T cell receptor (beta chain) sequence together with its context. Its antigen is not yet known. The record has no base qualities; no much larger clone is one base away. Patients with autoimmune disease history or receiving systemic immunosuppression were excluded from the trial. Peripheral blood for TCR sequencing was collected from all dose cohorts at baseline, on cycle 4 day 1, and on cycle 7 day 1. Samples were obtained from an open-label, multicenter, first-in-human phase I dose-escalation trial of ivuxolimab. Adults with locally advanced or metastatic melanoma, renal cell carcinoma, hepatocellular carcinoma or head and neck squamous cell carcinoma were enrolled in the trial. Before TCR sequencing, CD4+ T cells and CD8+ T cells were sorted from peripheral blood as separate populations. This record belongs to a study of OX40 agonist ivuxolimab in advanced cancers. Concerning the study at large: The costimulatory receptor OX40 (CD134) was targeted by ivuxolimab, a fully human IgG2 agonistic monoclonal antibody. Intravenous ivuxolimab was administered to patients every 2 weeks at six dose levels: 0.01, 0.1, 0.3, 1.5, 3 and 10 mg/kg. Among the roughly 52 dose-escalation patients, some 20 had hepatocellular carcinoma, 15 melanoma, 9 renal cell carcinoma and 9 head and neck cancer. The dose-escalation cohort was roughly 80% male with a mean age of about 60 years, ranging from about 20 to 85. Prior anti-PD-1, anti-PD-L1 or anti-CTLA-4 therapy was permitted, and approximately 40% of dose-escalation patients had received checkpoint inhibitors. Partial responses occurred in three dose-escalation patients, of whom one had hepatocellular carcinoma and two had cutaneous melanoma. Peripheral TCRbeta sequencing aimed to test whether ivuxolimab altered TCR sequence diversity and caused clonal T-cell expansion. The monotherapy dose-escalation portion (N ≈ 57 patients) of the phase I ivuxolimab trial is reported in the paper.

The CDR3, from cysteine to phenylalanine, totals 16 residues. The read is trimmed to its CDR3 DNA, 48 bases read in frame from base 1. The germline V gene yields SGDLS for CDR1 and YYNGEE for CDR2. The junction shows trimming of 4 bases on V and 5 bases on J, plus 21 bases between the germline ends. Genomic DNA was extracted from sorted cells for sequencing of the TCRbeta CDR3 region. The immunoSEQ Assay was used for sequencing of TCRbeta CDR3 regions. TCRdb holds this immuneACCESS table with in-frame rearrangements only. Some clones are missing; in checked studies, unresolved V genes explain under half, and the rest has no known cause. The sample yields 65,000 to 80,000 clones; 85% to 90% were counted once. The top ten constitute 10% to 15% of the sample. Broader findings and caveats from the paper: In partial responders in the 0.1-3.0 mg/kg groups, normalized peripheral clonal expansion was found to be among the lowest, especially among CD8+ T cells. Which antigens the clonally expanded peripheral T cells were specific for was not determined. On average, CD8+ T cells showed more expanded clones than CD4+ T cells after ivuxolimab. At doses from 0.1 to 3.0 mg/kg, clonal expansion was seen in both CD4+ and CD8+ blood T cells between baseline and week 6. Low levels of normalized T-cell clonal expansion were also seen in some patients who did not respond.

The sequence joins TRBV9 to TRBJ1-1; tentative D gene TRBD1, with 6 bases matching. The TCR was taken from an adult with an advanced solid tumor such as melanoma, head and neck, liver or kidney cancer. The material was CD4+ or CD8+ T cells sorted from blood, obtained in a trial of the OX40 agonist ivuxolimab. The DNA sequence is as follows: TGTGCCAGCAGCTCCTACTCGGGGGGCTTATTAACTGAAGCTTTCTTT. Its protein reads: CASSSYSGGLLTEAFF. The reference TRBV9 and TRBJ1-1 proteins fill in what lies around the CDR3, so the full variable domain reads DSGVTQTPKHLITATGQRVTLRCSPRSGDLSVYWYQQSLDQGLQFLIQYYNGEERAKGNILERFSAQQFPDLHSELNLSSLELGDSALYFCASSSYSGGLLTEAFFGQGTRLTVV.